This T cell receptor beta chain was captured by sequencing in a study of T cell responses to AZD1222 COVID-19 vaccine. TCRdb's table, derived via immunoSEQ multiplex PCR, lists solely in-frame clones and lacks some. This sample has about 99,000 clones, with 90% to 95% found just once. Trimming removed 9 bases at V and 3 bases at J, with 7 bases between. The CDR3 consists of 11 residues. Only one count was recorded for this clone. The source was peripheral blood, collected 28 days after the second AZD1222 dose. The sequence derives from an adult who received the AZD1222 COVID-19 vaccine. V usage is TRBV12-3 or TRBV12-4 and J usage is TRBJ2-3; D call uncertain. The CDR3: CASTRTDTQYF. CDR3 DNA sequence: TGTGCCAGTACTCGTACAGATACGCAGTATTTT.